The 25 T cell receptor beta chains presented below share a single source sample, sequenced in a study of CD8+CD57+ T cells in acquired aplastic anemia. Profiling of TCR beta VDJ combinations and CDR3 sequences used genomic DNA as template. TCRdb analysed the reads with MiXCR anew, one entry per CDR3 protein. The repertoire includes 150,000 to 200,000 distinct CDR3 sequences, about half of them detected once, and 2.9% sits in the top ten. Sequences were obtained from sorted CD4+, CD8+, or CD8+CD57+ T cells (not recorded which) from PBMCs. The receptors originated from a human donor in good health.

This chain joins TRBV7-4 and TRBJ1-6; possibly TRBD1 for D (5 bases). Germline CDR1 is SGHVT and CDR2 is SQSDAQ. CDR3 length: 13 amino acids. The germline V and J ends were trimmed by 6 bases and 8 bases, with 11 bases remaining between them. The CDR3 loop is CASRWDGHSPLHF. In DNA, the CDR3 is TGTGCCAGCAGATGGGACGGCCATTCACCCCTCCACTTT.

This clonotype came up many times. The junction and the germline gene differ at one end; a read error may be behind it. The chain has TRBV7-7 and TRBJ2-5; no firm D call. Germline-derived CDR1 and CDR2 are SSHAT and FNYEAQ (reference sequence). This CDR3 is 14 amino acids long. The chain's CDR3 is CASSLGGSRETQYF. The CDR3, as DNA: TGTGCTAGCAGCTTAGGTGGCAGCAGAGAGACCCAGTACTTC.

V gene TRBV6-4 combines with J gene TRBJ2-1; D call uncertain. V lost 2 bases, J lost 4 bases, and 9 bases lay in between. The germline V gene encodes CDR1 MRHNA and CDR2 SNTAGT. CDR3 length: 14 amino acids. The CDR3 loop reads CASSDGNRYNEQFF. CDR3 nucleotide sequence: TGTGCCAGCAGTGACGGTAACAGATACAATGAGCAGTTCTTC.

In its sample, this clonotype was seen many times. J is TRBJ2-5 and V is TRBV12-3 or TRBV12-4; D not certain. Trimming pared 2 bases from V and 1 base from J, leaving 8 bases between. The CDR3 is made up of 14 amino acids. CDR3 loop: CASSLIPRQETQYF. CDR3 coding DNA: TGTGCCAGCAGTTTAATTCCCCGCCAAGAGACCCAGTACTTC.

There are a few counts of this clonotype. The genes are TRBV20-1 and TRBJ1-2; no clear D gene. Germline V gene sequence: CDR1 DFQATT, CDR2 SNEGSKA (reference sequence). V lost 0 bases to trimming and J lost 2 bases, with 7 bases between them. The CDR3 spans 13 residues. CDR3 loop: CSARDATNYGYTF. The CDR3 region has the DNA TGCAGTGCTAGAGACGCCACGAACTATGGCTACACCTTC.

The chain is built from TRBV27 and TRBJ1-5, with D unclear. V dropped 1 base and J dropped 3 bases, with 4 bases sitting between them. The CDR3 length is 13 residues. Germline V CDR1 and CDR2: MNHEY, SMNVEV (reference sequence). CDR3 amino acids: CASSLFYNQPQHF. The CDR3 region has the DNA TGTGCCAGCAGTTTATTTTACAATCAGCCCCAGCATTTT.

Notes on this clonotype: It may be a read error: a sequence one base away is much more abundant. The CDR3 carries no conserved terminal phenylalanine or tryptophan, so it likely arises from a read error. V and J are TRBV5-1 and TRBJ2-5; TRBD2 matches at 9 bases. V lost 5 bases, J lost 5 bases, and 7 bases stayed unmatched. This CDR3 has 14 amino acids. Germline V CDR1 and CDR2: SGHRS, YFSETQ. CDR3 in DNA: TGCGCCAGCAGGTATCTAGCGGGACTTGAGACCCAGTACTCC. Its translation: CASRYLAGLETQYS.

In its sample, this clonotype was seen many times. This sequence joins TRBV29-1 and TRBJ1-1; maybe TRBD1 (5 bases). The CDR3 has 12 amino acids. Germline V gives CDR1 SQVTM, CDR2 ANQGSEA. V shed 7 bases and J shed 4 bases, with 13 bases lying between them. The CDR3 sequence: CSGNWGRTEAFF. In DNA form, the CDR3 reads TGCAGCGGCAATTGGGGCCGCACTGAAGCTTTCTTT. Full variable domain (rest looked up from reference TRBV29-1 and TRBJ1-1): SAVISQKPSRDICQRGTSLTIQCQVDSQVTMMFWYRQQPGQSLTLIATANQGSEATYESGFVIDKFPISRPNLTFSTLTVSNMSPEDSSIYLCSGNWGRTEAFFGQGTRLTVV.

The CDR3 here is CSASRPGGAFEKLFF. The CDR3 DNA follows: TGCAGTGCTAGCCGACCAGGGGGCGCGTTTGAAAAACTGTTTTTT. V is TRBV20-1 and J is TRBJ1-4; 8 nucleotides line up with TRBD1. J lost 7 bases, V lost 3 bases, and 10 bases had no gene match. The CDR3 is 15 amino acids. Germline CDR1 and CDR2: DFQATT and SNEGSKA (reference sequence).

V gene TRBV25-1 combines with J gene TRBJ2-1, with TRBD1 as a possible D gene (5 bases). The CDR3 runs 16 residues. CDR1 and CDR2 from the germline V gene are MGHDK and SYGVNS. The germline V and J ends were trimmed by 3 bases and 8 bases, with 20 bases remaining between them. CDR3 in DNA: TGTGCCAGCAGTGACATCACAGGCGTTAGGGGCCATGAGCAGTTCTTC. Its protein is CASSDITGVRGHEQFF.

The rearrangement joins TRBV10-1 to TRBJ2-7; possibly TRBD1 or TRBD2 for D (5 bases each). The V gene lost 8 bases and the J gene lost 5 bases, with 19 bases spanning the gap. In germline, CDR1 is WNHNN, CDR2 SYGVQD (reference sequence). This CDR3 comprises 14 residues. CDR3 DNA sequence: TGCGCCAGCGGGGCCGATAGCGTACAAGACGAGCAGTACTTC. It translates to CASGADSVQDEQYF.

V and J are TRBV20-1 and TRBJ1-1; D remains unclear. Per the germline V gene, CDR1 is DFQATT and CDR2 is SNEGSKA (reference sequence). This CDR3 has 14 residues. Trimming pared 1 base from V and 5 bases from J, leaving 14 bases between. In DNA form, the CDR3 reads TGCAGTGCTAGAGTGGCAGGCCCGAAAACTGAAGCTTTCTTT. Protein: CSARVAGPKTEAFF.

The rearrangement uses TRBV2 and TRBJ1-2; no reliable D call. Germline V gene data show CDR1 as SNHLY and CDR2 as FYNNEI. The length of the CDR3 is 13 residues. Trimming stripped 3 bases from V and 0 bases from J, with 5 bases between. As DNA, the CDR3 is TGTGCCAGCAGTGACTCCGCTAACTATGGCTACACCTTC. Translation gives CASSDSANYGYTF. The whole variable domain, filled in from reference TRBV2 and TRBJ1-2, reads EPEVTQTPSHQVTQMGQEVILRCVPISNHLYFYWYRQILGQKVEFLVSFYNNEISEKSEIFDDQFSVERPDGSNFTLKIRSTKLEDSAMYFCASSDSANYGYTFGSGTRLTVV.

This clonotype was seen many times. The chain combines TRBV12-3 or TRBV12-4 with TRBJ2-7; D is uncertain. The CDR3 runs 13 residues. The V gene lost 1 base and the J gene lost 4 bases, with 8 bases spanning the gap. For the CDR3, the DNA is TGTGCCAGCAGTTTAGTTCCCTTTTACGAGCAGTACTTC. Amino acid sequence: CASSLVPFYEQYF.

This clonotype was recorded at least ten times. The CDR3 spells CASSLITGGAETQYF. The DNA of the CDR3 is TGTGCCAGTAGCCTGATAACAGGGGGCGCGGAGACCCAGTACTTC. The chain couples TRBV19 to TRBJ2-5, with 9 bases matching TRBD1. The CDR3 runs to 15 residues. Per the germline V gene, CDR1 is LNHDA and CDR2 is SQIVND (reference sequence). J lost 5 bases, V lost 6 bases, and 10 bases had no gene match.

In DNA, the CDR3 is TGTGCCAGTAGTAAGACAGGGGACCTCTATCAGCCCCAGCATTTT. Translating gives CASSKTGDLYQPQHF. This sequence joins TRBV19 and TRBJ1-5; TRBD1 matches 8 bases. V gave up 4 bases and J gave up 5 bases; unmatched junction bases: 7. Germline CDR1 LNHDA, CDR2 SQIVND (reference sequence). CDR3 length equals 15 residues.

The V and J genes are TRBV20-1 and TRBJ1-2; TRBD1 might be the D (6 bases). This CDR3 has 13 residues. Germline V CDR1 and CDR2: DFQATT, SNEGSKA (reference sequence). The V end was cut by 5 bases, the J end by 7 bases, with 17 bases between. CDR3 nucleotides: TGCAGTGCTGGGACCGGGGGGGCTCGTGGCTACACCTTC. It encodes CSAGTGGARGYTF.

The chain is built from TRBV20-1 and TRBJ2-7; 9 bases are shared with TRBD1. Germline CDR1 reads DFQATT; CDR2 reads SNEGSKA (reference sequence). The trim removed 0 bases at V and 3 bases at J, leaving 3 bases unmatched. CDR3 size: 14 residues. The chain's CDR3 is CSARDHRGLYEQYF. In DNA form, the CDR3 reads TGCAGTGCTAGAGATCACAGGGGGCTCTACGAGCAGTACTTC.

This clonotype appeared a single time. In DNA, the CDR3 is TGTGCCAGCAGTGACTCGGACGGTAGGGACACTGAAGCTTTCTTT. Its translation is CASSDSDGRDTEAFF. The chain links TRBV25-1 to TRBJ1-1, with D unclear. Germline V CDR1 and CDR2: MGHDK, SYGVNS. Trimming removed 3 bases from V and 3 bases from J, with 14 bases in between. CDR3 length: 15 amino acids.

The CDR3 nucleotides read TGTGCCAGCAGCCCGCCAGGGACAGGGGAAAATTCACCCCTCCACTTT. It yields the protein CASSPPGTGENSPLHF. This chain links TRBV11-1 with TRBJ1-6; TRBD1 matches at 10 bases. In germline, CDR1 is SGHAT, CDR2 FQDESV (reference sequence). CDR3 length: 16 amino acids. Unmatched junction bases numbered 8, after V lost 5 bases and J lost 7 bases.

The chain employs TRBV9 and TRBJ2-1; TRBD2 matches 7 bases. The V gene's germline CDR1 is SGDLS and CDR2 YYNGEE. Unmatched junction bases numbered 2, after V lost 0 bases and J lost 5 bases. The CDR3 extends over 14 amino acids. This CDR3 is CASSVAGGHNEQFF. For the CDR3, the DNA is TGTGCCAGCAGCGTAGCGGGGGGACACAATGAGCAGTTCTTC.

CDR3 sequence (DNA): TGTGCCAGCTCACCTAACCTAGCGGTCTCCTACGAGCAGTACTTC. Residues: CASSPNLAVSYEQYF. The chain combines TRBV18 with TRBJ2-7; 7 bases fit TRBD2. The CDR3 has 15 amino acids. J lost 0 bases, V lost 3 bases, and 5 bases had no gene match. The germline CDR1 and CDR2 sequences are KGHSH and LQKENI.

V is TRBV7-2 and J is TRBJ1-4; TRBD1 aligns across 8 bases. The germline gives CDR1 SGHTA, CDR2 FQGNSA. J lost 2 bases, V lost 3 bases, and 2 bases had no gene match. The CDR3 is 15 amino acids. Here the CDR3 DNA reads TGTGCCAGCAGCTTCAGGGGGCGCACTAATGAAAAACTGTTTTTT. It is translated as CASSFRGRTNEKLFF.

The CDR3 nucleotides are TGTGCCACCAGTGATGGACAGGGGGCCTCTGGCTACACCTTC. Translating it yields CATSDGQGASGYTF. The chain employs TRBV24-1 and TRBJ1-2; 11 nucleotides agree with TRBD1. Germline-derived CDR1 and CDR2 are KGHDR and SFDVKD. V dropped 3 bases and J dropped 7; count of bases not matched to a gene: 3. The CDR3 loop spans 14 amino acids.

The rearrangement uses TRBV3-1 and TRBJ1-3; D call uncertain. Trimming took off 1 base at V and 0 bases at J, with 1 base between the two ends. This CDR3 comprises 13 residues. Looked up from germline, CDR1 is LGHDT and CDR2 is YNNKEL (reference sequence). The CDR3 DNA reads TGTGCCAGCAGCCAAGCCTCTGGAAACACCATATATTTT. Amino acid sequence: CASSQASGNTIYF.